This T cell receptor beta chain originates from a study of blood T cell repertoires in COVID-19. Looking at the study overall: COVID-19 samples, acute and convalescent, were from the United States, Italy and Spain.

Authors' methods: Researchers report that nucleated cell counts were estimated from reference gene primer amplification. TCRdb's table, derived via immunoSEQ multiplex PCR, lists solely in-frame clones and lacks some. V and J calls and clone size follow that table, whereas D and trimming were derived from the DNA. Here the sample spans under 75,000 clones, 89% being singletons. This CDR3 is built from 18 residues. The germline V gene encodes CDR1 SGHKS and CDR2 YYEKEE (reference sequence). V lost 0 bases to trimming and J lost 0 bases; unmatched junction nucleotides: 9. The chain recombines TRBV5-5 with TRBJ1-5; 7 bases fit TRBD1. What was sequenced was peripheral blood. The clonotype comes from a man in his forties or fifties with active COVID-19. The DNA of the CDR3 is TGTGCCAGCAGCTTGGGCTTAGGGGGCGGCTATAGCAATCAGCCCCAGCATTTT. It codes for CASSLGLGGGYSNQPQHF. The full variable domain, with the rest looked up from reference TRBV5-5 and TRBJ1-5, is DAGVTQSPTHLIKTRGQQVTLRCSPISGHKSVSWYQQVLGQGPQFIFQYYEKEERGRGNFPDRFSARQFPNYSSELNVNALLLGDSALYLCASSLGLGGGYSNQPQHFGDGTRLSIL.